This note documents a single T cell receptor (beta chain) sequence. This entry comes from a study of blood T cell repertoires in COVID-19. Here immunoSEQ multiplex PCR was the method, and the copy in TCRdb shows in-frame clones only, minus some. Among some 55,000 clones listed, about three quarters were seen once. Germline V gene data show CDR1 as LNHDA and CDR2 as SQIVND (reference sequence). The V end lost 5 bases, the J end lost 7 bases, and 9 bases lay between the germline ends. The length of the CDR3 is 12 residues. This TCR came from a man aged 65-85 years with active or convalescent COVID-19. Sequenced material: peripheral blood. The chain couples TRBV19 to TRBJ2-4, with a tentative D call TRBD1 (5 bases). The CDR3 is CASSLKGNIQYF. Written as DNA, the CDR3 is TGTGCCAGTAGTCTCAAGGGGAACATTCAGTACTTC.